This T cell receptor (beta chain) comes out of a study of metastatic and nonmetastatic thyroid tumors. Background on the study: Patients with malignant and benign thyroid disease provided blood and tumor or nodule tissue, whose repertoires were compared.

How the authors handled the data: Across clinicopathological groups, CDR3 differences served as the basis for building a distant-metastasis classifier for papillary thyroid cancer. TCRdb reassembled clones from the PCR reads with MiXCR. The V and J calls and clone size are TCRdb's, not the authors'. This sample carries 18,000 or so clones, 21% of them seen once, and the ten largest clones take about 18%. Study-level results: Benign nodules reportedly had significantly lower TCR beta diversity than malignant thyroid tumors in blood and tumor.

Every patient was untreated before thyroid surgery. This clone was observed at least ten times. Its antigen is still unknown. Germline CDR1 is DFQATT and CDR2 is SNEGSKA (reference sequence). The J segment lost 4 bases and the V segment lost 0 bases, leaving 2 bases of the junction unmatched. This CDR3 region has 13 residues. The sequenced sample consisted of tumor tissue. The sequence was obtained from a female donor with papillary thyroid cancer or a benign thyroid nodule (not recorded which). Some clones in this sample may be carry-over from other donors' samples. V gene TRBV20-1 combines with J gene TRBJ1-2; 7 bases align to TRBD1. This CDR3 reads CSAREGQSYGYTF. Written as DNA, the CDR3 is TGCAGTGCTAGAGAGGGACAGTCCTATGGCTACACCTTC.